Sequencing of this T cell receptor (beta chain) was carried out in a study of shared clonotypes between healthy human individuals. Study results and caveats: In the sorted subsets, rarefaction showed sequencing was incomplete despite large depth.

The protocol was immunoSEQ multiplex PCR, while the TCRdb copy is restricted to in-frame clones and leaves out a portion. The sample records about 2.4 million clones, around 90% being singletons. V was clipped by 4 bases and J by 8 bases; unmatched bases: 2. The CDR3 extends over 12 amino acids. Germline V lookup: CDR1 SQVTM, CDR2 ANQGSEA. Concerning this clone itself: Its matching antigen is unknown.

Sample: naive CD4+ T cells sorted from blood. Stated subset: CD45RA+ positively selected. J is TRBJ1-2 and V is TRBV29-1, with 12 bases identical to TRBD1. The sequence was collected from a man between 18 and 35 years old in good health. The CDR3 region has the DNA TGCAGCGTTGCCGGGACAGGGGGCGGCTACACCTTC. It translates to CSVAGTGGGYTF.